This TCR beta chain was captured in a study of T cells in tuberculosis. Thawed, overnight-rested PBMC were stained with GMM-loaded CD1B tetramer, viability dye and anti-CD3, then sorted. CD1B tetramers were loaded with Rhodococcus equi-derived C32 glucose monomycolate. V lost 5 bases to trimming and J lost 3 bases; unmatched junction nucleotides: 7. The CDR3 covers 16 residues. The germline V gene has CDR1 ENHRY and CDR2 SYGVKD. Generated by immunoSEQ multiplex PCR, the TCRdb table keeps only in-frame clones and is missing some. The sample contains approximately 60,000 clones, 81% of which appear only once.

This TCR was recovered from an adult woman with latent tuberculosis. The chain links TRBV10-3 to TRBJ1-5, with 10 nucleotides matching TRBD1. The sequenced sample consisted of CD1b-GMM tetramer-negative cells sorted from PBMCs. The CDR3 bases are TGTGCCATCAGTAAAACCGGGACAGGGGACAATCAGCCCCAGCATTTT. Translation: CAISKTGTGDNQPQHF.